This T cell receptor (beta chain) was found in a study of identical twins. The germline V and J ends were trimmed by 5 bases and 3 bases, with 17 bases remaining between them. CDR3 length: 15 residues. TCRdb re-analysed the 5' RACE reads in MiXCR, keeping a single row per CDR3 protein. The sample lists hundreds of thousands of distinct CDR3 sequences, about 24% occurring once. In its sample, this clonotype was seen a few times. These data also featured in a second study, about T cells expressing NK-cell markers. That study reports: Within several experiments, an anti-gamma-delta TCR antibody kept the sorting limited to alpha-beta TCR T cells.

This clonotype was obtained from a woman aged 18-29 years in good health. The sample was CD4+ T cells sorted from blood. The chain is built from TRBV12-3 or TRBV12-4 and TRBJ2-7; a possible D gene is TRBD2 (5 bases). Written as DNA, the CDR3 is TGTGCCAGCAGTAAGAGCGGAGGACGCAACTACGAGCAGTACTTC. It encodes CASSKSGGRNYEQYF.